A selection of T cell receptor beta chains follows, all from one sample in a study of shared clonotypes between healthy human individuals. TCRdb keeps only in-frame clones here, not all; method: immunoSEQ multiplex PCR. The sample holds roughly 2 million clones, approximately 95% seen once. The sequenced material came from naive CD8+ T cells sorted from blood. The receptors shown here come from a man aged 18 to 35 in good health. Both conserved end residues are part of each CDR3. D genes are given only for firm matches. Size values are once, few and many counts, or a class for expanded clones, and some rows have none.

j_call,clone_size,d_call,v_call,cdr3_nt,cdr3_aa
TRBJ2-5,-,-,TRBV6-5,TGTGCCAGCAGTTACTTGGGGGAGGAGACCCAGTACTTC,CASSYLGEETQYF
TRBJ2-7,-,TRBD1,TRBV5-6,TGTGCCAGCAGCTGGGGACAGTCCTACGAGCAGTACTTC,CASSWGQSYEQYF
TRBJ2-3,-,-,TRBV7-9,TGTGCCAGCAGCTCCAGGCTAGCCCAATACACAGATACGCAGTATTTT,CASSSRLAQYTDTQYF
TRBJ2-1,-,-,TRBV6-6,TGTGCCAGCAGCAACGACAGGTTCGATGAGCAGTTCTTC,CASSNDRFDEQFF
TRBJ2-7,-,TRBD1,TRBV4-1,TGCGCCAGCAGCCAAGAACAGGGGTACGAGCAGTACTTC,CASSQEQGYEQYF
TRBJ2-5,-,-,TRBV7-9,TGTGCCAGCAGCTTAGCAGGAACCCAAGAGACCCAGTACTTC,CASSLAGTQETQYF
TRBJ2-2,once,-,TRBV4-2,TGTGCCAGCAGCCAAGAGTGGTCGAACACCGGGGAGCTGTTTTTT,CASSQEWSNTGELFF
TRBJ2-3,-,TRBD1,TRBV28,TGTGCCAGCAGCCCCGGGACAGGGGCAGATACGCAGTATTTT,CASSPGTGADTQYF
TRBJ2-4,-,-,TRBV9,TGTGCCAGCAGCCCCCAAGGGGGAAAAAACATTCAGTACTTC,CASSPQGGKNIQYF
TRBJ2-5,-,-,TRBV2,TGTGCCAGCAAGATCGGACAGAGTAAAGAGACCCAGTACTTC,CASKIGQSKETQYF
TRBJ2-3,-,TRBD1,TRBV5-1,TGCGCCAGCAGCTTGCGGGGACAGGGTACAGATACGCAGTATTTT,CASSLRGQGTDTQYF
TRBJ1-5,-,-,TRBV11-2,TGTGCCAGCAGCTTAGGCCCCGCGAACAATCAGCCCCAGCATTTT,CASSLGPANNQPQHF
TRBJ1-6,-,-,TRBV28,TGTGCCAGCACCGAAGGTGTCGGAGACTATAATTCACCCCTCCACTTT,CASTEGVGDYNSPLHF
TRBJ2-3,-,TRBD2,TRBV30,TGTGCCTGGAGTGAGGCTAGCGGGGGGGCAGATACGCAGTATTTT,CAWSEASGGADTQYF
TRBJ1-1,-,-,TRBV12-5,TGTGCTAGTGGCCTCACCGGGCAGAACACTGAAGCTTTCTTT,CASGLTGQNTEAFF
TRBJ2-5,-,TRBD2,TRBV5-6,TGTGCCAGCAGCCCAAGGACTAGCACTCGAAAAGAGACCCAGTACTTC,CASSPRTSTRKETQYF
TRBJ2-5,-,-,TRBV28,TGTGCCAGCAGTTCCTATTCATTGTACCAAGAGACCCAGTACTTC,CASSSYSLYQETQYF
TRBJ2-1,-,TRBD2,TRBV30,TGTGCCTGCGAACTAGCGGGGGGTTACAATGAGCAGTTCTTC,CACELAGGYNEQFF
TRBJ2-7,-,-,TRBV2,TGTGCCAGCTCAGGAGGGGGGCTTGCTCTTTACGAGCAGTACTTC,CASSGGGLALYEQYF
TRBJ1-5,-,TRBD1,TRBV6-5,TGTGCCAGCAGCCCCGGGACAGTGAGCAATCAGCCCCAGCATTTT,CASSPGTVSNQPQHF